This T cell receptor (beta chain) was recorded in a study of blood T cell repertoires in COVID-19. For the study at large: Collection of acute and convalescent COVID-19 samples took place in the United States, Italy and Spain. T cells, B-cell-depleted T cells, or PBMCs provided the cDNA or gDNA that served as material.

Turning to this clone: Its ends do not fully match the called genes, so a read error is possible.

In the original workflow: Using reference gene primer amplification, nucleated cell counts were estimated. Repertoires were generated with immunoSEQ multiplex PCR, while TCRdb's copy carries only in-frame clones and drops some. V and J calls and clone size follow that table, whereas D and trimming were derived from the DNA. Here the sample spans 80,000 or so clones, more than 75% being singletons. The CDR3 is made up of 12 amino acids. CDR1 and CDR2 (germline): MDHEN, SYDVKM. The chain links TRBV28 to TRBJ1-5; D is undetermined. This receptor was obtained from a woman aged 60-75 years with acute or convalescent COVID-19. Sequencing input: peripheral blood. The DNA of the CDR3 is TGTGCCAGCAGTTCGCCTTGGGTCACTACGGATTTT. Residues: CASSSPWVTTDF.